Listed below are T cell receptor beta chains from one sample, sequenced in a study of human T cells and chemical hapten exposure. In TCRdb, the RACE reads were re-called with MiXCR into one record per CDR3 protein. The sample contains about 120,000 distinct CDR3 sequences, approximately 11% of which appear only once. Material: whole blood, obtained in connection with sensitization to the hapten diphenylcyclopropenone (DPC). Source of these receptors: a woman aged 45 to 65 with alopecia areata. Some clones in this sample may be carry-over from other donors' samples. The CDR3 runs from the conserved cysteine through the conserved F or W.

TRBV5-6	TRBJ1-1	CASSLGAGQGEAFF
TRBV19	TRBJ1-2	CASSVKLYGYTF
TRBV9	TRBJ2-3	CASSADRGSTDTQYF
TRBV9	TRBJ2-7	CASSPMGASYEQYF
TRBV6-6	TRBJ2-1	CASSNGGANEQFF
TRBV7-2	TRBJ2-7	CAAQQGYEQYF
TRBV29-1	TRBJ2-7	CSAETGGYEQYF
TRBV6-1	TRBJ1-2	CASIRTQMNHGYTF
TRBV11-2	TRBJ2-1	CASSPQGLQNNEQFF
TRBV7-2	TRBJ1-5	CASRDRGQDQPQHF
TRBV6-1	TRBJ1-1	CASDWGTEAFF
TRBV20-1	TRBJ2-7	CSARTSGTSYEQYF
TRBV12-3/TRBV12-4	TRBJ1-2	CASSFLLESRDGYTF
TRBV7-2	TRBJ2-3	CASSLSLRDYTDTQYF
TRBV29-1	TRBJ2-1	CSVRDSLNNEQFF
TRBV2	TRBJ2-3	CASGGADTQYF
TRBV12-3/TRBV12-4	TRBJ2-6	CASSSQDGGSGANVLTF
TRBV30	TRBJ1-2	CAWSPQGNYGYTF